These 25 T cell receptor beta chains came from one sample sequenced in a study of blood T cell repertoires in COVID-19. Profiled with immunoSEQ multiplex PCR; TCRdb holds only in-frame clones, not every one. Here the sample spans over 150,000 clones, 70% to 85% being singletons. Sample: PBMCs or T cells enriched from blood (not recorded which). The receptors were gathered from a woman under 40 who had recovered from COVID-19.

This chain links TRBV18 with TRBJ1-1, with D possibly matching TRBD1 (5 bases). CDR1 is KGHSH and CDR2 is LQKENI in the germline V gene. The CDR3 length is 14 residues. V was cut by 3 bases and J by 5 bases, with 13 bases left in between. The chain's CDR3 is CASSPGGRLTEAFF. The CDR3 nucleotides read TGTGCCAGCTCACCCGGGGGGAGGTTGACTGAAGCTTTCTTT.

This clone showed up just a few times. V usage is TRBV10-2 and J usage is TRBJ2-1; D is perhaps TRBD2 (8 bases). The CDR3 runs to 15 residues. Germline loops: CDR1 WSHSY, CDR2 SAAADI. The V end lost 8 bases, the J end lost 8 bases, and 22 bases lay between the germline ends. The DNA for the CDR3 is TGCGCCAGCCGGGCGGGGACAGCGGGGGTTGATGAGCAGTTCTTC. Amino acids: CASRAGTAGVDEQFF.

The J gene is TRBJ1-2, the V gene TRBV24-1; 12 bases are a match to TRBD1. Germline V gene sequence: CDR1 KGHDR, CDR2 SFDVKD. Germline trimming cut 3 bases from V and 5 bases from J; bases unmatched to any gene: 6. The CDR3 is 16 amino acids. CDR3 in DNA: TGTGCCACCAGTGATGCGGGACAGGGGGCTTGGTATGGCTACACCTTC. Translated, it gives CATSDAGQGAWYGYTF.

The gene calls are TRBV28 and TRBJ1-5; D call uncertain. V was pared by 4 bases and J by 3 bases, with 16 bases between. CDR1 is MDHEN and CDR2 is SYDVKM in the germline V gene. The CDR3 consists of 16 residues. CDR3 region: CASSSLLHGPNQPQHF. In DNA form, the CDR3 reads TGTGCCAGCAGTTCCTTACTACACGGTCCCAATCAGCCCCAGCATTTT.

V usage is TRBV28 and J usage is TRBJ1-6, with D maybe TRBD1 (5 bases). CDR3 length equals 15 residues. The germline V gene encodes CDR1 MDHEN and CDR2 SYDVKM. Trimming cost V 6 bases and J 6 bases, with 15 bases left between them. CDR3 sequence: CASSPPGGSNSPLHF. The CDR3 DNA sequence: TGTGCCAGCAGCCCCCCTGGGGGGTCTAATTCACCCCTCCACTTT.

The rearrangement links TRBV7-6 to TRBJ2-1, with D possibly being TRBD1 (6 bases). The length of the CDR3 is 13 residues. Trimming left V 5 bases short and J 9 bases short, with 14 bases between. CDR1 and CDR2 from the germline V gene are SGHVS and FNYEAQ. The CDR3 DNA is TGTGCCAGCAGCCCTACAGGGCTAGGTGAGCAGTTCTTC. Translation: CASSPTGLGEQFF.

The rearrangement joins TRBV6-4 to TRBJ2-3; no definite D call. This CDR3 spans 15 amino acids. V lost 0 bases, J lost 3 bases, and 10 bases lay in between. Germline V CDR1 and CDR2: MRHNA, SNTAGT. This CDR3 is CASSDSSLFTDTQYF. The CDR3 nucleotides are TGTGCCAGCAGTGACTCGAGCCTGTTTACAGATACGCAGTATTTT.

The DNA for the CDR3 is TGTGCCACCCACCGGACAGGGTATGGCTACACCTTC. This encodes CATHRTGYGYTF. V gene TRBV2 combines with J gene TRBJ1-2, with 8 bases fitting TRBD1. V lost 10 bases, J lost 5 bases, and 6 bases stayed unmatched. Germline CDR1 SNHLY, CDR2 FYNNEI. This CDR3 spans 12 amino acids. The full variable domain, in which reference TRBV2 and TRBJ1-2 provide the parts outside the CDR3, is EPEVTQTPSHQVTQMGQEVILRCVPISNHLYFYWYRQILGQKVEFLVSFYNNEISEKSEIFDDQFSVERPDGSNFTLKIRSTKLEDSAMYFCATHRTGYGYTFGSGTRLTVV.

The chain links TRBV28 to TRBJ2-7; TRBD1 agrees at 7 bases. The V segment lost 2 bases and the J segment 5 bases; nucleotides outside the gene matches: 9. CDR1 MDHEN and CDR2 SYDVKM come from the germline V gene. The CDR3 has 15 residues. Written as DNA, the CDR3 is TGTGCCAGCAGTTTACCTAACAGGGGCCAGGACGAGCAGTACTTC. Translating it yields CASSLPNRGQDEQYF.

The rearrangement links TRBV15 to TRBJ1-5; TRBD1 is a possible D gene (5 bases). CDR1 and CDR2 (germline): LNHNV, YYDKDF (reference sequence). This CDR3 spans 15 amino acids. Trimming cost V 0 bases and J 2 bases, with 8 bases left between them. As DNA, the CDR3 is TGTGCCACCAGCAGAGATCGCAGGGGCAATCAGCCCCAGCATTTT. Its translation is CATSRDRRGNQPQHF.

This chain uses TRBV28 with TRBJ2-1, with 11 bases matching TRBD1. The CDR3 sequence is 16 residues long. The germline V gene has CDR1 MDHEN and CDR2 SYDVKM. V lost 7 bases, J lost 7 bases, and 12 bases stayed unmatched. The CDR3, as DNA: TGTGCCAGCAAGCAAACTCTCGGGACAGGGGGAAATGAGCAGTTCTTC. Amino acids: CASKQTLGTGGNEQFF.

V gene TRBV5-4 combines with J gene TRBJ1-4; 9 nucleotides agree with TRBD1. The CDR3 contains 17 residues. J gave up 3 bases and V 2 bases, and 8 bases lay outside the gene matches. Looked up from germline, CDR1 is SGHNT and CDR2 is YYREEE (reference sequence). The CDR3 protein is CASSFKTGGQANEKLFF. CDR3 DNA sequence: TGTGCCAGCAGCTTCAAGACAGGGGGGCAGGCTAATGAAAAACTGTTTTTT.

V is TRBV19 and J is TRBJ2-2; 9 bases are a match to TRBD1. Germline-derived CDR1 and CDR2 are LNHDA and SQIVND (reference sequence). V was pared by 10 bases and J by 1 base, with 19 bases of the junction left unmatched. The CDR3 covers 19 residues. In nucleotides, the CDR3 is TGTGCCACCCCCCAAGCCGGGACAGGGTCGTTGGTGAACACCGGGGAGCTGTTTTTT. Its translation: CATPQAGTGSLVNTGELFF.

This clone was seen just once. The sample has other DNA sequences that encode this CDR3 too. The rearrangement links TRBV28 to TRBJ1-1; no clear D. The CDR3 has 14 residues. Germline values: CDR1 MDHEN, CDR2 SYDVKM. Trimming stripped 2 bases from V and 0 bases from J, with 7 bases between. The CDR3 loop reads CASSLEQLNTEAFF. The CDR3 nucleotides read TGTGCCAGCAGTTTAGAACAATTGAACACTGAAGCTTTCTTT.

This clone was picked up one time. This sequence joins TRBV7-8 and TRBJ1-1, with 8 bases aligning to TRBD1. Trimming took 4 bases from V and 4 from J; bases not matched to a gene: 14. The CDR3 is made up of 17 amino acids. Germline V gives CDR1 SGHVS, CDR2 FQNEAQ. As DNA, the CDR3 is TGTGCCAGCAGCTCCTTGGGATCAGGGGGCGCAAGCACTGAAGCTTTCTTT. Translated, it gives CASSSLGSGGASTEAFF.

CDR3 sequence (DNA): TGTGCCACCAGTGAAGGGGGCACTGAAAAACTGTTTTTT. Translation: CATSEGGTEKLFF. This chain uses TRBV15 with TRBJ1-4; TRBD1 matches at 7 bases. In germline, CDR1 is LNHNV, CDR2 YYDKDF (reference sequence). After removal of 6 bases from V and 7 bases from J, the junction contained 5 bases not matched to a gene. The CDR3 has 13 residues.

V gene TRBV27 combines with J gene TRBJ1-5; the match to TRBD1 covers 7 bases. The CDR3 totals 14 residues. In germline, CDR1 is MNHEY, CDR2 SMNVEV (reference sequence). Losses at the gene ends were 3 bases for V and 4 bases for J; bases not matched to a gene: 3. CDR3 in DNA: TGTGCCAGCAGTTTTGGACAGGAGAATCAGCCCCAGCATTTT. The encoded protein is CASSFGQENQPQHF.

This sequence joins TRBV7-6 and TRBJ2-1; D is perhaps TRBD1 (6 bases). Germline assignment: CDR1 SGHVS and CDR2 FNYEAQ. There are 14 residues in the CDR3. V shed 2 bases and J shed 9 bases, with 14 bases lying between them. The CDR3 protein is CASSLSWTAGEQFF. In nucleotides, the CDR3 is TGTGCCAGCAGCTTATCCTGGACAGCCGGTGAGCAGTTCTTC. Based on the CDR3 plus reference TRBV7-6 and TRBJ2-1, the full variable domain is GAGVSQSPRYKVTKRGQDVALRCDPISGHVSLYWYRQALGQGPEFLTYFNYEAQQDKSGLPNDRFSAERPEGSISTLTIQRTEQRDSAMYRCASSLSWTAGEQFFGPGTRLTVL.

The chain recombines TRBV2 with TRBJ2-4; 7 bases are a match to TRBD2. Germline CDR1 and CDR2: SNHLY and FYNNEI. Trimming took 2 bases from V and 4 from J; bases not matched to a gene: 11. CDR3 length: 17 amino acids. DNA of the CDR3: TGTGCCAGCAGTGAAAGGGGCCTTCGGCGGGGGAAAAACATTCAGTACTTC. Amino acid sequence: CASSERGLRRGKNIQYF. The full variable domain, in which reference TRBV2 and TRBJ2-4 provide the parts outside the CDR3, is EPEVTQTPSHQVTQMGQEVILRCVPISNHLYFYWYRQILGQKVEFLVSFYNNEISEKSEIFDDQFSVERPDGSNFTLKIRSTKLEDSAMYFCASSERGLRRGKNIQYFGAGTRLSVL.

The genes are TRBV7-6 and TRBJ2-5; TRBD2 matches 9 bases. In germline, CDR1 is SGHVS, CDR2 FNYEAQ. With 1 base clipped from V and 5 bases from J, the junction kept 5 bases outside the gene matches. The CDR3 has 15 amino acids. In DNA form, the CDR3 reads TGTGCCAGCAGCTTAGGGGTTGGACTAGCGGAGACCCAGTACTTC. Translating gives CASSLGVGLAETQYF.

The chain combines TRBV5-8 with TRBJ2-1; 7 positions match TRBD2. This CDR3 is built from 15 residues. Germline CDR1 is SGHTS and CDR2 is YDEGEE. The V and J ends lost 0 bases and 6 bases, in that order; junction bases with no gene match: 6. In DNA form, the CDR3 reads TGTGCCAGCAGCTTGGTCGGGAGGTCGGGCAATGAGCAGTTCTTC. Amino acids: CASSLVGRSGNEQFF.

The CDR3 loop is CSVELSELGEQYF. CDR3 nucleotides: TGCAGCGTTGAACTTAGCGAGCTTGGCGAGCAGTACTTC. V and J are TRBV29-1 and TRBJ2-7; D possibly corresponds to TRBD2 (5 bases). V shed 2 bases and J shed 6 bases, with 14 bases lying between them. The length of the CDR3 is 13 residues. Germline V gives CDR1 SQVTM, CDR2 ANQGSEA.

CDR3 in amino acids: CASSVPPRRELHEQYF. DNA of the CDR3: TGTGCCAGTAGTGTCCCCCCAAGGCGGGAGTTACACGAGCAGTACTTC. This chain uses TRBV19 with TRBJ2-7; 7 bases map to TRBD2. After removal of 5 bases from V and 5 bases from J, the junction contained 15 bases not matched to a gene. This CDR3 comprises 16 residues. Germline V gene lookup returns CDR1 LNHDA and CDR2 SQIVND (reference sequence).

The gene calls are TRBV9 and TRBJ1-4; tentative D call: TRBD1 (5 bases). Germline lookup yields CDR1 SGDLS and CDR2 YYNGEE. This CDR3 region has 13 residues. Trimming stripped 1 base from V and 8 bases from J, with 9 bases between. The DNA for the CDR3 is TGTGCCAGCAGCGTAAGGGGTGACGAAAAACTGTTTTTT. Encoded protein: CASSVRGDEKLFF.

In its sample, this clone was seen a few times. The chain employs TRBV2 and TRBJ1-2; TRBD1 might be the D (6 bases). The CDR3 consists of 15 residues. CDR1 SNHLY and CDR2 FYNNEI come from the germline V gene. Trimming stripped 7 bases from V and 4 bases from J, with 19 bases between. CDR3 protein: CASNGETGPSYGYTF. CDR3 DNA sequence: TGTGCCAGCAATGGAGAGACAGGACCCTCCTATGGCTACACCTTC.